These 2 T cell receptor beta chains were sequenced from one sample in a study of cytomegalovirus exposure and HLA in healthy donors. A multiplex PCR was run with 60 Vbeta primers and 13 Jbeta primers. Sequencing was performed with immunoSEQ multiplex PCR; in TCRdb, only in-frame clones are kept and a portion is missing. Of some 130,000 clones detected, under 85% appear once; the ten largest clones hold about 3.4%. The sample consisted of PBMCs. These receptors were obtained from a man aged 25-40 years in good health and CMV-seronegative.

The chain uses TRBV6-1 and TRBJ1-4; 8 bases are shared with TRBD1. The V and J ends lost 3 bases and 2 bases, in that order; junction bases with no gene match: 2. CDR1 and CDR2 (germline): MNHNS, SASEGT. CDR3 size: 15 residues. As DNA, the CDR3 is TGTGCCAGCAGTGACAGGGGGCTGACTAATGAAAAACTGTTTTTT. This encodes CASSDRGLTNEKLFF.

The CDR3 DNA reads TGTGCCAGCAGTTACGAGACAGGGTTCTACTATGGCTACACCTTC. This encodes CASSYETGFYYGYTF. The V and J genes are TRBV6-6 and TRBJ1-2, with 7 positions matching TRBD1. Looked up from germline, CDR1 is MNHNY and CDR2 is SVGAGI (reference sequence). The CDR3 covers 15 residues. With V trimmed by 2 bases and J by 3 bases, 6 bases remained unmatched.